This is a list of T cell receptor beta chains from one sample in a study of technical replicates of blood from several donors. Produced via immunoSEQ multiplex PCR; TCRdb's table is partial and in-frame only. The table includes roughly 60,000 clones, about 95% detected once. The sample taken for sequencing was PBMCs. The receptors were sampled from a human donor in good health. Some clones in this sample may be carry-over from other donors' samples. Each CDR3 is given with its conserved first and last residue. A D gene is named only where the DNA matches it firmly. Some rows have no size entry. The others give once, few or many, or a class for an expanded clone.

>TRBD1|TRBV15|TRBJ2-2|.
CATSRDLAAGTGNTGELFF
TGTGCCACCAGCAGAGATCTGGCAGCCGGGACAGGGAACACCGGGGAGCTGTTTTTT
>.|TRBV4-3|TRBJ2-1|.
CASSSRYNEQFF
TGCGCCAGCAGCTCGAGATACAATGAGCAGTTCTTC
>.|TRBV4-3|TRBJ1-5|.
CASSQDSLSNQPQHF
TGCGCCAGCAGCCAGGACAGCCTAAGCAATCAGCCCCAGCATTTT
>.|TRBV7-8|TRBJ2-2|.
CASSLWGQGTGELFF
TGTGCCAGCAGCTTATGGGGGCAAGGCACCGGGGAGCTGTTTTTT
>TRBD2|TRBV5-1|TRBJ2-4|.
CASSLETSGKNIQYF
TGCGCCAGCAGCTTGGAAACTAGCGGCAAAAACATTCAGTACTTC
>.|TRBV11-2|TRBJ2-7|.
CASSFYYEQYF
TGTGCCAGCAGCTTCTACTACGAGCAGTACTTC
>.|TRBV21-1|TRBJ1-1|.
CASSKVNRNTEAFF
TGTGCCAGCAGCAAAGTAAACAGGAACACTGAAGCTTTCTTT
>.|TRBV27|TRBJ2-7|.
CASSLLGRYEQYF
TGTGCCAGCAGTTTATTGGGGCGCTACGAGCAGTACTTC
>.|TRBV5-4|TRBJ2-2|.
CASTEGQETGELFF
TGTGCCAGCACCGAGGGCCAGGAGACCGGGGAGCTGTTTTTT
>.|TRBV6-5|TRBJ2-7|.
CASSYGSGYEQYF
TGTGCCAGCAGTTACGGTAGCGGCTACGAGCAGTACTTC
>.|TRBV9|TRBJ2-1|.
CASSYRAYNEQFF
TGTGCCAGCAGCTACAGGGCTTACAATGAGCAGTTCTTC
>.|TRBV4-2|TRBJ1-1|.
CASSQDSQCVEAFF
TGTGCCAGCAGCCAAGATAGCCAATGTGTTGAAGCTTTCTTT
>.|TRBV6-5|TRBJ1-1|.
CASSPRLTPAFF
TGTGCCAGCAGCCCTCGGTTGACACCCGCTTTCTTT
>TRBD2|TRBV10-2|TRBJ2-5|.
CASSDHRLAGDPSGTQYF
TGCGCCAGCAGTGATCACCGACTAGCGGGGGATCCTTCGGGGACCCAGTACTTC
>TRBD2|TRBV7-2|TRBJ2-3|.
CASSSLAGAPDTQYF
TGTGCCAGCAGCTCACTAGCGGGAGCTCCAGATACGCAGTATTTT
>.|TRBV9|TRBJ2-5|.
CASSAGTGRETQYF
TGTGCCAGCAGCGCAGGGACTGGGAGGGAGACCCAGTACTTC
>.|TRBV9|TRBJ1-3|.
CASRRADSGNTIYF
TGTGCCAGCCGGAGGGCGGATTCTGGAAACACCATATATTTT
>TRBD1|TRBV7-8|TRBJ1-2|.
CASSLGQALNGYTF
TGTGCCAGCAGCTTGGGACAGGCGCTCAATGGCTACACCTTC
>TRBD1|TRBV5-6|TRBJ1-3|.
CASSSGRGRGNTIYF
TGTGCCAGCAGCTCAGGCAGGGGGCGAGGAAACACCATATATTTT
>.|TRBV2|TRBJ2-3|.
CASSEWQITDTQYF
TGTGCCAGCAGTGAATGGCAGATCACAGATACGCAGTATTTT
>TRBD2|TRBV5-6|TRBJ2-3|.
CASSPTSGRGDTQYF
TGTGCCAGCAGCCCCACTAGCGGGAGAGGAGATACGCAGTATTTT
>TRBD2|TRBV9|TRBJ2-1|.
CASSVLAGERGEQFF
TGTGCCAGCAGCGTACTCGCGGGAGAGAGAGGTGAGCAGTTCTTC
>.|TRBV18|TRBJ2-3|.
CASSQIAVDTQYF
TGTGCCAGCTCCCAGATCGCGGTAGATACGCAGTATTTT
>TRBD1|TRBV25-1|TRBJ2-1|.
CASSPTTGGYNEQFF
TGTGCCAGCAGTCCCACGACAGGGGGTTACAATGAGCAGTTCTTC
>TRBD1|TRBV27|TRBJ1-4|.
CANPDRGQWSGEKLFF
TGTGCCAACCCGGACAGGGGGCAGTGGTCTGGTGAAAAACTGTTTTTT
>TRBD1|TRBV7-2|TRBJ1-1|.
CASSWTGNTEAFF
TGTGCCAGCAGCTGGACAGGGAACACTGAAGCTTTCTTT
>.|TRBV6-4|TRBJ2-2|.
CASSDSEHTGELFF
TGTGCCAGCAGTGACAGCGAACACACCGGGGAGCTGTTTTTT
>TRBD1|TRBV5-1|TRBJ2-1|.
CASSSDRGGPNEQFF
TGCGCCAGCAGCTCGGACAGGGGCGGACCCAATGAGCAGTTCTTC
>.|TRBV7-3|TRBJ2-1|.
CASSLGPGYEQFF
TGTGCCAGCAGCTTAGGGCCGGGATACGAGCAGTTCTTC
>.|TRBV6-5|TRBJ1-1|.
CASSQGGRGTEAFF
TGTGCCAGCAGCCAAGGAGGAAGGGGGACTGAAGCTTTCTTT
>.|TRBV7-9|TRBJ1-5|.
CASSLGRDSQPQHF
TGTGCCAGCAGCTTAGGGAGGGATTCTCAGCCCCAGCATTTT
>TRBD2|TRBV7-6|TRBJ2-5|once
CASSSSGLAGAETQYF
TGTGCCAGCAGCTCGTCGGGACTAGCGGGAGCAGAGACCCAGTACTTC
>TRBD1|TRBV12-5|TRBJ2-7|once
CASGQGQGAFEGEQYF
TGTGCTAGTGGCCAGGGACAGGGGGCGTTTGAGGGCGAGCAGTACTTC
>TRBD1|TRBV10-1|TRBJ2-2|.
CASLFGTGNTGELFF
TGCGCCAGCCTATTCGGGACAGGGAACACCGGGGAGCTGTTTTTT
>.|TRBV2|TRBJ2-2|.
CASSRGWRYTGELFF
TGTGCCAGCAGTAGGGGATGGCGGTACACCGGGGAGCTGTTTTTT
>TRBD2|TRBV6-1|TRBJ2-1|.
CASSIGGAGWQFF
TGTGCCAGCAGCATCGGGGGGGCCGGGTGGCAGTTCTTC
>TRBD2|TRBV19|TRBJ2-1|.
CASSIGGRAYNEQFF
TGTGCCAGTAGTATAGGCGGGAGGGCCTACAATGAGCAGTTCTTC
>.|TRBV7-9|TRBJ2-2|.
CASRQTNTGELFF
TGTGCCAGCAGGCAGACGAACACCGGGGAGCTGTTTTTT
>.|TRBV6-5|TRBJ2-1|.
CASSYSGANGEQFF
TGTGCCAGCAGTTACTCAGGAGCGAATGGTGAGCAGTTCTTC
>TRBD2|TRBV7-2|TRBJ2-7|once
CASSIYSGLYEQYF
TGTGCCAGCAGCATATATAGCGGGCTTTACGAGCAGTACTTC
>.|TRBV4-1|TRBJ1-1|few
CASSATGVRMNTEAFF
TGCGCCAGCAGCGCTACCGGTGTCAGGATGAACACTGAAGCTTTCTTT
>.|TRBV4-3|TRBJ1-1|.
CASSPTRGLEAFF
TGCGCCAGCAGCCCTACAAGGGGGTTGGAAGCTTTCTTT
>.|TRBV5-4|TRBJ2-7|once
CASSLELNSYEQYF
TGTGCCAGCAGCTTGGAGCTCAACTCCTACGAGCAGTACTTC
>.|TRBV5-1|TRBJ1-1|.
CASSLGPGNTEAFF
TGCGCCAGCAGCTTGGGTCCCGGGAACACTGAAGCTTTCTTT
>.|TRBV7-2|TRBJ1-5|.
CASRERAGVGNSNQPQHF
TGTGCCAGCAGGGAGCGCGCGGGGGTAGGGAATAGCAATCAGCCCCAGCATTTT
>.|TRBV30|TRBJ2-2|few
CAWTPSEGELFF
TGTGCCTGGACCCCCTCGGAGGGGGAGCTGTTTTTT
>.|TRBV13|TRBJ2-1|.
CASSLGGTAGGEQFF
TGTGCCAGCAGCTTAGGCGGGACCGCCGGGGGTGAGCAGTTCTTC
>TRBD1|TRBV7-2|TRBJ2-5|.
CASSLVGDRRETQYF
TGTGCCAGCAGCTTAGTTGGGGACAGGAGGGAGACCCAGTACTTC
>.|TRBV6-5|TRBJ1-1|.
CASSYDGPGNTEAFF
TGTGCCAGCAGTTACGATGGCCCTGGGAACACTGAAGCTTTCTTT
>.|TRBV5-1|TRBJ2-1|.
CASSQGGADNEQFF
TGCGCCAGCAGCCAAGGGGGGGCTGACAATGAGCAGTTCTTC
>TRBD2|TRBV9|TRBJ2-5|.
CASSEGTSKETQYF
TGTGCCAGCAGCGAAGGGACTAGTAAGGAGACCCAGTACTTC
>TRBD2|TRBV6-1|TRBJ2-5|.
CASSEAWGGKETQYF
TGTGCCAGCAGTGAAGCGTGGGGGGGGAAAGAGACCCAGTACTTC
>TRBD1|TRBV2|TRBJ1-5|.
CASSILQGAYQPQHF
TGTGCCAGCAGTATACTACAGGGGGCATATCAGCCCCAGCATTTT
>TRBD1|TRBV10-3|TRBJ2-1|.
CAISRTGTGANEQFF
TGTGCCATCAGTCGCACCGGGACAGGGGCCAATGAGCAGTTCTTC
>TRBD1|TRBV5-1|TRBJ2-1|.
CASSLDRGNEQFF
TGCGCCAGCAGCTTGGACAGGGGGAATGAGCAGTTCTTC
>.|TRBV7-2|TRBJ2-1|.
CASSLVFGEQFF
TGTGCCAGCAGCTTAGTTTTTGGCGAGCAGTTCTTC
>.|TRBV10-3|TRBJ2-2|.
CAIRRRNTGELFF
TGTGCCATCAGGCGGAGGAACACCGGGGAGCTGTTTTTT
>.|TRBV6-5|TRBJ2-7|.
CASSTGDTRYEQYF
TGTGCCAGCAGTACCGGGGACACTCGTTACGAGCAGTACTTC
>.|TRBV27|TRBJ1-2|.
CASSLGGANGYTF
TGTGCCAGCAGTTTGGGGGGGGCGAATGGCTACACCTTC
>.|TRBV6-5|TRBJ1-1|.
CASSYSTGDIGGAFF
TGTGCCAGCAGTTACTCAACAGGCGATATAGGGGGAGCTTTCTTT